This entry lists 25 T cell receptor beta chains sequenced from one sample in a study of T cell responses to AZD1222 COVID-19 vaccine. Assay: immunoSEQ multiplex PCR; the TCRdb copy retains only in-frame clones and omits some. The sample records over 120,000 clones, 80% to 95% being singletons. This sample comprised peripheral blood, obtained on day 0 of AZD1222 vaccination. The receptor set was obtained from an adult in good health.

CDR3 in DNA: TGTGCCAGCAGTTACAGCGGGGCCAGCACAGATACGCAGTATTTT. Protein product: CASSYSGASTDTQYF. The gene calls are TRBV11-2 and TRBJ2-3; 7 nucleotides align to TRBD2. CDR1 and CDR2 from the germline V gene are SGHAT and FQNNGV. CDR3 size: 15 residues. V dropped 6 bases and J dropped 0; count of bases not matched to a gene: 6. Complete variable domain (other parts from reference TRBV11-2 and TRBJ2-3): EAGVAQSPRYKIIEKRQSVAFWCNPISGHATLYWYQQILGQGPKLLIQFQNNGVVDDSQLPKDRFSAERLKGVDSTLKIQPAKLEDSAVYLCASSYSGASTDTQYFGPGTRLTVL.

In DNA form, the CDR3 reads TGTGCCAGCAGCTTCCCCGGGAGCTACGAGCAGTACTTC. Translating it yields CASSFPGSYEQYF. The J gene is TRBJ2-7, the V gene TRBV9, with TRBD2 as a possible D gene (6 bases). V shed 4 bases and J shed 3 bases, with 11 bases lying between them. This CDR3 region has 13 residues. CDR1 is SGDLS and CDR2 is YYNGEE in the germline V gene.

This chain uses TRBV7-2 with TRBJ2-4; 12 bases line up with TRBD2. Germline loops: CDR1 SGHTA, CDR2 FQGNSA. CDR3 length equals 16 residues. V lost 5 bases, J lost 4 bases, and 6 bases stayed unmatched. The DNA for the CDR3 is TGTGCCAGCAGCACGGGACTAGCGGGTGTTAAAAACATTCAGTACTTC. It translates to CASSTGLAGVKNIQYF.

This chain uses TRBV21-1 with TRBJ1-5; no check of the table's D call, TRBD1, against the DNA was made. TRBV21-1 is a listed pseudogene. This CDR3 comprises 17 residues. The CDR3 here is CASSSGRCRDGNQPQHF. The CDR3 DNA reads as TGTGCCAGCAGCTCGGGCCGCTGCAGGGATGGCAATCAGCCCCAGCATTTT.

The V gene is TRBV7-2, the J gene TRBJ2-7; D possibly matches TRBD1 or TRBD2 (5 bases each). V lost 5 bases to trimming and J lost 5 bases, with 22 bases between them. The CDR3 extends over 16 amino acids. Per the germline V gene, CDR1 is SGHTA and CDR2 is FQGNSA. The DNA of the CDR3 is TGTGCCAGCAGCCTGGGACCGCCCCTCACCTGGAACGAGCAGTACTTC. Its translation is CASSLGPPLTWNEQYF.

The chain has TRBV6-2 or TRBV6-3 and TRBJ2-6; D is unclear. This CDR3 spans 16 amino acids. Germline V CDR1 and CDR2: MNHEY, SVGEGT. Deletions cut 2 bases from V and 2 bases from J, with 10 bases between. The CDR3 sequence: CASSYPLPPGANVLTF. CDR3 DNA sequence: TGTGCCAGCAGTTACCCTCTCCCCCCTGGGGCCAACGTCCTGACTTTC.

The V call is TRBV11-2, the J call TRBJ2-1; D gene unclear. The V end lost 6 bases, the J end lost 5 bases, and 17 bases lay between the germline ends. The CDR3 contains 15 residues. Germline V lookup: CDR1 SGHAT, CDR2 FQNNGV. The CDR3 is CASSQGPGRDNEQFF. The CDR3 nucleotides are TGTGCCAGCAGTCAAGGGCCGGGTAGAGACAATGAGCAGTTCTTC.

V gene TRBV3-1 (or the pseudogene TRBV3-2) combines with J gene TRBJ2-2; TRBD2 is a possible D gene (5 bases). V lost 3 bases and J lost 4, with 18 bases in between. From germline, CDR1 is LGHDT and CDR2 YNNKEL (reference sequence). The length of the CDR3 is 17 residues. This CDR3 reads CASSHPRSPRGTGELFF. CDR3 in DNA: TGTGCCAGCAGCCACCCGAGGAGCCCCCGGGGCACCGGGGAGCTGTTTTTT.

The chain links TRBV3-1 (or the pseudogene TRBV3-2) to TRBJ1-2; D perhaps matches TRBD1 (6 bases). The germline V and J ends were trimmed by 3 bases and 8 bases, with 10 bases remaining between them. The CDR3 contains 12 residues. Germline CDR1 is LGHDT and CDR2 is YNNKEL (reference sequence). DNA for the CDR3: TGTGCCAGCAGCCACCGGACAGACGGCTACACCTTC. Translation: CASSHRTDGYTF.

This clone was recorded a few times. This chain uses TRBV12-5 with TRBJ2-5; 8 nucleotides match TRBD2. The CDR3 loop spans 17 amino acids. Germline CDR1 reads LGHNT; CDR2 reads FRNRAP. The V gene end was trimmed by 4 bases and the J gene end by 4 bases; junction bases not matched to a gene: 14. CDR3 coding DNA: TGTGCTAGTGGTTCGACCTTTGGCGGGAGGCGGGGAGAGACCCAGTACTTC. Translation: CASGSTFGGRRGETQYF.

The V gene is TRBV7-9, the J gene TRBJ2-1, with a possible D match to TRBD2 (6 bases). Germline V lookup: CDR1 SEHNR, CDR2 FQNEAQ (reference sequence). With 3 bases removed from V and 5 bases from J, the gap between germline ends came to 17 bases. This CDR3 comprises 16 residues. The CDR3 nucleotides are TGTGCCAGCAGCTTCCCAACTCTAGCGAACCACAATGAGCAGTTCTTC. Its translation is CASSFPTLANHNEQFF.

The chain recombines TRBV7-8 with TRBJ2-5, with 9 bases lining up with TRBD2. The CDR3 spans 14 residues. CDR1 and CDR2 from the germline V gene are SGHVS and FQNEAQ. V dropped 1 base and J dropped 5; count of bases not matched to a gene: 2. The CDR3 here is CASSLGSGSETQYF. CDR3 sequence (DNA): TGTGCCAGCAGCTTAGGTAGCGGGAGTGAGACCCAGTACTTC.

A few counts support this clone. The genes are TRBV5-4 and TRBJ2-4; TRBD2 might be the D (5 bases). CDR3 length: 14 residues. The germline CDR1 and CDR2 sequences are SGHNT and YYREEE (reference sequence). V gave up 0 bases and J gave up 4 bases, with 8 bases separating them. The CDR3 bases are TGTGCCAGCAGCTTGGTGGGAGCAAAAAACATTCAGTACTTC. It is translated as CASSLVGAKNIQYF.

The chain carries TRBV5-1 and TRBJ2-7; D is perhaps TRBD1 or TRBD2 (5 bases each). The CDR3 spans 15 residues. V was pared by 0 bases and J by 1 base, with 11 bases between. The V gene's germline CDR1 is SGHRS and CDR2 YFSETQ. The CDR3 DNA is TGCGCCAGCAGCTTGGGGGACCAACGATCCTACGAGCAGTACTTC. Residues: CASSLGDQRSYEQYF.

The rearrangement links TRBV12-3 or TRBV12-4 to TRBJ2-7; D is uncertain. The ends were cut back, 3 bases at V and 2 bases at J, with 8 bases in the middle. The CDR3 has 13 amino acids. The CDR3: CASSLGFTYEQYF. The CDR3 coding sequence is TGTGCCAGCAGTTTGGGGTTTACCTACGAGCAGTACTTC.

CDR3 bases: TGCAGTGCTAGTAAAGGACAGCTGAACACCGGGGAGCTGTTTTTT. Residues: CSASKGQLNTGELFF. The chain has TRBV20-1 and TRBJ2-2; tentatively, D is TRBD1 (6 bases). The CDR3 consists of 15 residues. The V gene lost 3 bases and the J gene lost 1 base, with 12 bases spanning the gap. The germline V gene encodes CDR1 DFQATT and CDR2 SNEGSKA (reference sequence).

The chain recombines TRBV28 with TRBJ2-7; either TRBD1 or TRBD2 may supply D (5 bases each). The CDR3 loop spans 15 amino acids. CDR1 MDHEN and CDR2 SYDVKM come from the germline V gene. The V and J ends lost 6 bases and 0 bases respectively, with 15 bases between them. CDR3 sequence: CASSPSGPSSYEQYF. The CDR3 DNA is TGTGCCAGCAGCCCATCGGGGCCTAGCTCCTACGAGCAGTACTTC.

J is TRBJ1-1 and V is TRBV5-6; tentatively, D is TRBD1 (6 bases). Trimming cost V 5 bases and J 11 bases, with 16 bases left between them. CDR1 is SGHDT and CDR2 is YYEEEE in the germline V gene. The CDR3 spans 12 residues. The CDR3 bases are TGTGCCAGCAGTTCAGGGGTAGATTTGGCTTTCTTT. It encodes CASSSGVDLAFF.

This clone showed up just once. The V and J genes are TRBV7-6 and TRBJ1-1, with TRBD1 identical over 11 bases. Germline V gene data show CDR1 as SGHVS and CDR2 as FNYEAQ. V shed 1 base and J 3 bases; nucleotides not matched to a gene: 10. There are 18 residues in the CDR3. CDR3 coding DNA: TGTGCCAGCAGCTTAGTCTTACCGGGACAGGGGGATGACACTGAAGCTTTCTTT. Translated: CASSLVLPGQGDDTEAFF.

The chain couples TRBV9 to TRBJ2-1, with 10 bases identical to TRBD2. Germline V gives CDR1 SGDLS, CDR2 YYNGEE. This CDR3 has 16 residues. After removal of 0 bases from V and 6 bases from J, the junction contained 6 bases not matched to a gene. CDR3 nucleotides: TGTGCCAGCAGCGTAGAAGGCAGACTAGCGGGCAATGAGCAGTTCTTC. Translating it yields CASSVEGRLAGNEQFF.

The chain employs TRBV2 and TRBJ2-2, with 10 bases aligning to TRBD2. The germline gives CDR1 SNHLY, CDR2 FYNNEI. Germline trimming cut 6 bases from V and 6 bases from J; bases unmatched to any gene: 7. The CDR3 runs to 15 residues. The CDR3 loop is CASRPLAGAAGELFF. The CDR3 DNA follows: TGTGCCAGCAGGCCCCTAGCGGGAGCGGCCGGGGAGCTGTTTTTT.

The rearrangement links TRBV28 to TRBJ2-7; D possibly corresponds to TRBD2 (6 bases). Deletions cut 10 bases from V and 6 bases from J, with 16 bases between. The length of the CDR3 is 12 residues. Germline assignment: CDR1 MDHEN and CDR2 SYDVKM. Written as DNA, the CDR3 is TGTGCCACCTGGGGGGTCTTCCCCGAGCAGTACTTC. The encoded protein is CATWGVFPEQYF. Variable domain in full (rest from reference TRBV28 and TRBJ2-7): DVKVTQSSRYLVKRTGEKVFLECVQDMDHENMFWYRQDPGLGLRLIYFSYDVKMKEKGDIPEGYSVSREKKERFSLILESASTNQTSMYLCATWGVFPEQYFGPGTRLTVT.

The V gene is TRBV5-1, the J gene TRBJ2-3; 12 bases are shared with TRBD2. Germline V lookup: CDR1 SGHRS, CDR2 YFSETQ. Losses at the gene ends were 2 bases for V and 1 base for J; bases not matched to a gene: 5. This CDR3 comprises 17 residues. The chain's CDR3 is CASSLGLAGIGTDTQYF. DNA for the CDR3: TGCGCCAGCAGCTTAGGACTAGCGGGAATTGGCACAGATACGCAGTATTTT.

The chain links TRBV13 to TRBJ2-7, with D possibly TRBD1 on 6 matching bases. The V and J ends lost 5 bases and 1 base respectively, with 12 bases between them. Germline CDR1 is PRHDT and CDR2 is FYEKMQ (reference sequence). CDR3 length: 14 amino acids. CDR3 amino acids: CASSAGGGSYEQYF. In DNA, the CDR3 is TGTGCCAGCAGCGCTGGGGGCGGATCCTACGAGCAGTACTTC.

This chain joins TRBV6-5 and TRBJ2-1; TRBD2 is a possible D gene (7 bases). The V end was cut by 8 bases, the J end by 12 bases, with 26 bases between. Germline V gene data show CDR1 as MNHEY and CDR2 as SVGAGI. This CDR3 comprises 15 residues. In DNA, the CDR3 is TGTGCCAGCGGGGGAGGGGGGGCAATACAAAGCAGGCAGTTCTTC. Translating gives CASGGGGAIQSRQFF.